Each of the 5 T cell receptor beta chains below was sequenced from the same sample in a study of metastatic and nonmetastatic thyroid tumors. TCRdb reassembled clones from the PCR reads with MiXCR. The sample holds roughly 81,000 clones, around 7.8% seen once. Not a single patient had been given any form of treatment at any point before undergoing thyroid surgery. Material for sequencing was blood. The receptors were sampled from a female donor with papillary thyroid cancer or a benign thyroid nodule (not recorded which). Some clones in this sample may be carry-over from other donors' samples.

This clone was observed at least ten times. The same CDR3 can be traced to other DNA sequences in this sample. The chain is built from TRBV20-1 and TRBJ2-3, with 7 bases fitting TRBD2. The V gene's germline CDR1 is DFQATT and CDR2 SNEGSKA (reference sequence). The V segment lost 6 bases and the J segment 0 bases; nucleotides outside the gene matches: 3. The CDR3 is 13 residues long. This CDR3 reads CSAEAGSTDTQYF. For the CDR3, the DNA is TGCAGTGCGGAAGCGGGGAGCACAGATACGCAGTATTTT.

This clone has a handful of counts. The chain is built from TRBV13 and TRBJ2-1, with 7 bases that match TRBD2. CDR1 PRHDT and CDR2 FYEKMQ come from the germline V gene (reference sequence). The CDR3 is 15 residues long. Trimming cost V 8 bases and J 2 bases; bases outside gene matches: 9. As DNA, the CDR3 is TGTGCCAGCGCGCGGGGGTCACCTGCCTACAATGAGCAGTTCTTC. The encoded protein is CASARGSPAYNEQFF.

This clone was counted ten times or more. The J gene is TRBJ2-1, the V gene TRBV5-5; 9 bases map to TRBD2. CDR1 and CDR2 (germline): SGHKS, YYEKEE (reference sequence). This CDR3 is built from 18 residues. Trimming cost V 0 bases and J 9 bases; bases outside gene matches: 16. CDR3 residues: CASSLGAVGSGGSREQFF. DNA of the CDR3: TGTGCCAGCAGCTTGGGGGCGGTCGGCAGCGGGGGGTCCCGTGAGCAGTTCTTC. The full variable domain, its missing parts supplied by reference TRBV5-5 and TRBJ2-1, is DAGVTQSPTHLIKTRGQQVTLRCSPISGHKSVSWYQQVLGQGPQFIFQYYEKEERGRGNFPDRFSARQFPNYSSELNVNALLLGDSALYLCASSLGAVGSGGSREQFFGPGTRLTVL.

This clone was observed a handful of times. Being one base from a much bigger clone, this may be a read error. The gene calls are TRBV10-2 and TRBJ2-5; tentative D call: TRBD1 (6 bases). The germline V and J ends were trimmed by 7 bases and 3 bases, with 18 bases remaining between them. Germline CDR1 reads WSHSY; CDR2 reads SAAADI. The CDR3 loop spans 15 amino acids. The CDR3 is CASILTGWREETQYF. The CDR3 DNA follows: TGCGCCAGCATCTTAACAGGGTGGAGAGAAGAGACCCAGTACTTC.

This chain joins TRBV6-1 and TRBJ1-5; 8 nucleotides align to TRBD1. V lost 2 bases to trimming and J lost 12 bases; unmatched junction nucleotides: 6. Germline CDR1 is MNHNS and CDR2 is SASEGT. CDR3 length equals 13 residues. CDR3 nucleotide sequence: TGTGCCAGCAGTGAAAGGGAGACAGGGGTCCAGCATTTT. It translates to CASSERETGVQHF.